This TCR beta chain is drawn from a study of cytomegalovirus exposure and HLA in healthy donors. Germline V gene sequence: CDR1 MDHEN, CDR2 SYDVKM. CDR3 length: 17 amino acids. V was pared by 7 bases and J by 6 bases, with 15 bases of the junction left unmatched. Only in-frame clones appear in the TCRdb table, and some are missing; sequencing was by immunoSEQ multiplex PCR. The sample has about 74,000 clones; about 94% are singletons. The origin of this receptor is a man in his late teens or twenties in good health and CMV-seropositive. The sequencing input was PBMCs. The rearrangement uses TRBV28 and TRBJ2-1; 10 bases fit TRBD1. CDR3 DNA sequence: TGTGCCAGCACCCGGTGGGACCGGGACAGGGGAATCAATGAGCAGTTCTTC. Protein product: CASTRWDRDRGINEQFF.